The 18 T cell receptor beta chains below come from one sample, sequenced in a study of control samples from healthy donors and cancer patients. Using immunoSEQ multiplex PCR, the repertoire was profiled, and TCRdb retains in-frame clones only, with some absent. Here the sample spans more than 95,000 clones, over 75% being singletons. The material sequenced was blood. All receptors derive from a man aged 40-55 years in good health.

The rearrangement joins TRBV5-4 to TRBJ1-1; 7 bases line up with TRBD1. The CDR3 spans 16 residues. V trimming: 2 bases; J trimming: 0 bases; junction bases outside the gene matches: 7. Germline lookup yields CDR1 SGHNT and CDR2 YYREEE (reference sequence). Written as DNA, the CDR3 is TGTGCCAGCAGCTTTTCCGCAGGGGGTATGAACACTGAAGCTTTCTTT. This translates into CASSFSAGGMNTEAFF. Using reference TRBV5-4 and TRBJ1-1 for the parts outside the CDR3, the full variable domain is ETGVTQSPTHLIKTRGQQVTLRCSSQSGHNTVSWYQQALGQGPQFIFQYYREEENGRGNFPPRFSGLQFPNYSSELNVNALELDDSALYLCASSFSAGGMNTEAFFGQGTRLTVV.

The rearrangement uses TRBV21-1 and TRBJ2-1; no DNA check was done on the table's D call, TRBD1. TRBV21-1 is an annotated pseudogene. This CDR3 comprises 15 residues. The CDR3 bases are TGTGCCAGCAGCTCCCGCCGGACAGGGTACAATGAGCAGTTCTTC. This translates into CASSSRRTGYNEQFF.

CDR3 loop: CASSLVGTDTQYF. CDR3 nucleotides: TGTGCCAGCAGTTTAGTAGGCACAGATACGCAGTATTTT. V and J are TRBV27 and TRBJ2-3; D not certain. V lost 2 bases, J lost 1 base, and 4 bases lay in between. This CDR3 is 13 amino acids long. The germline CDR1 and CDR2 sequences are MNHEY and SMNVEV (reference sequence).

This rearrangement joins TRBV30 to TRBJ2-3; D unclear. The germline V gene has CDR1 GTSNPN and CDR2 SVGIG (reference sequence). V was shortened by 1 base and J by 4 bases, with 6 bases between the two germline ends. The CDR3 contains 12 residues. CDR3 loop: CAWSAPPDTQYF. The CDR3 region has the DNA TGTGCCTGGAGTGCCCCCCCAGATACGCAGTATTTT.

The J gene is TRBJ1-5, the V gene TRBV18; maybe TRBD1 (6 bases). CDR1 and CDR2 (germline): KGHSH, LQKENI. The CDR3 covers 13 residues. Trimming stripped 6 bases from V and 7 bases from J, with 13 bases between. The DNA for the CDR3 is TGTGCCAGCTCCCCAGTAGACAGGCAGCCCCAGCATTTT. Its translation is CASSPVDRQPQHF.

V is TRBV30 and J is TRBJ2-7; perhaps D is TRBD1 or TRBD2 (5 bases each). With 3 bases removed from V and 5 bases from J, the gap between germline ends came to 8 bases. CDR3 length: 11 residues. The germline CDR1 and CDR2 sequences are GTSNPN and SVGIG (reference sequence). CDR3 nucleotide sequence: TGTGCCTGGAGGAGGGGAAACGAGCAGTACTTC. Its translation: CAWRRGNEQYF.

The genes are TRBV6-2 or TRBV6-3 and TRBJ2-1, with 9 bases identical to TRBD2. The CDR3 runs to 15 residues. Germline loops: CDR1 MNHEY, CDR2 SVGEGT. J lost 2 bases, V lost 7 bases, and 6 bases had no gene match. The CDR3, as DNA: TGTGCCAGCACCCCAGGACTAGCGCCCTACAATGAGCAGTTCTTC. It is translated as CASTPGLAPYNEQFF.

Remarks on this clone: The same CDR3 arises from other DNA sequences in this sample as well. V usage is TRBV25-1 and J usage is TRBJ2-3, with D possibly TRBD1 on 6 matching bases. The CDR3 totals 13 residues. The V end was cut by 3 bases, the J end by 4 bases, with 8 bases between. Per the germline V gene, CDR1 is MGHDK and CDR2 is SYGVNS. The CDR3 sequence: CASSEGHSDTQYF. CDR3 sequence (DNA): TGTGCCAGCAGTGAGGGACACTCAGATACGCAGTATTTT.

The table lists this clone with a count of one. Here the CDR3 DNA reads TGTGCCAGCAGCGTTAGCGGGGGGTTTAGCACAGATACGCAGTATTTT. It specifies CASSVSGGFSTDTQYF. The chain carries TRBV9 and TRBJ2-3; 10 bases agree with TRBD2. J lost 0 bases, V lost 2 bases, and 3 bases had no gene match. This CDR3 comprises 16 residues. In germline, CDR1 is SGDLS, CDR2 YYNGEE.

Only a few counts were recorded for this clone. The chain links TRBV7-3 to TRBJ2-3; D not certain. The CDR3 extends over 13 amino acids. Germline CDR1 and CDR2: SGHTA and FQGTGA. Trimming took off 1 base at V and 4 bases at J, with 6 bases between the two ends. CDR3 loop: CASSLRFADTQYF. The CDR3 nucleotides are TGTGCCAGCAGCTTAAGGTTCGCAGATACGCAGTATTTT.

This clone appeared once. The chain has TRBV6-6 and TRBJ2-7; D is unclear. V dropped 2 bases and J dropped 4 bases, with 6 bases sitting between them. The CDR3 runs 12 residues. The V gene's germline CDR1 is MNHNY and CDR2 SVGAGI (reference sequence). CDR3 nucleotide sequence: TGTGCCAGCAGTTACGGACCGTACGAGCAGTACTTC. This encodes CASSYGPYEQYF.

The chain recombines TRBV7-8 with TRBJ1-2; D is undetermined. Germline loops: CDR1 SGHVS, CDR2 FQNEAQ. The ends were cut back, 5 bases at V and 4 bases at J, with 11 bases in the middle. This CDR3 is built from 13 residues. The CDR3 region is CASSRGRIYGYTF. Written as DNA, the CDR3 is TGTGCCAGCAGCCGCGGACGAATCTATGGCTACACCTTC.

The chain joins TRBV24-1 to TRBJ1-2; TRBD1 matches 7 bases. The V segment lost 5 bases and the J segment 4 bases; nucleotides outside the gene matches: 9. The CDR3 covers 15 residues. Germline values: CDR1 KGHDR, CDR2 SFDVKD. CDR3 coding DNA: TGTGCCACCAGTGTCAGGATGGGGACAGCCTATGGCTACACCTTC. Translated: CATSVRMGTAYGYTF.

This clone showed up just a few times. The chain carries TRBV6-5 and TRBJ2-1; unclear D gene. In germline, CDR1 is MNHEY, CDR2 SVGAGI. V lost 0 bases, J lost 7 bases, and 13 bases lay in between. This CDR3 has 15 residues. CDR3 sequence: CASSYSTSGWNEQFF. For the CDR3, the DNA is TGTGCCAGCAGTTACTCGACTTCAGGTTGGAATGAGCAGTTCTTC.

This clone appeared a single time. This chain links TRBV7-9 with TRBJ1-2; D is perhaps TRBD1 (5 bases). The CDR3 sequence is 15 residues long. From germline, CDR1 is SEHNR and CDR2 FQNEAQ (reference sequence). V was trimmed by 6 bases and J by 3 bases, leaving 17 bases between them. The CDR3 is CASSRGTGVDYGYTF. In DNA form, the CDR3 reads TGTGCCAGCAGTCGAGGGACGGGGGTGGACTATGGCTACACCTTC.

J is TRBJ2-5 and V is TRBV24-1; D unclear. The germline V gene encodes CDR1 KGHDR and CDR2 SFDVKD. V lost 0 bases, J lost 5 bases, and 12 bases lay in between. This CDR3 is 15 amino acids long. The CDR3 here is CATSDLRTHEETQYF. The DNA of the CDR3 is TGTGCCACCAGTGATTTGCGGACCCACGAGGAGACCCAGTACTTC.

In its sample, this clone was seen once. The rearrangement joins TRBV5-5 to TRBJ2-2; D might be TRBD1 (5 bases). The length of the CDR3 is 15 residues. The germline V and J ends were trimmed by 2 bases and 4 bases, with 12 bases remaining between them. Germline V gives CDR1 SGHKS, CDR2 YYEKEE (reference sequence). Here the CDR3 DNA reads TGTGCCAGCAGCTTTTCCGACAGCCCCACCGGGGAGCTGTTTTTT. Encoded protein: CASSFSDSPTGELFF.

The chain joins TRBV5-6 to TRBJ2-7, with D possibly called TRBD1 or TRBD2 (6 bases each). This CDR3 contains 15 residues. Germline V gives CDR1 SGHDT, CDR2 YYEEEE. Deletions cut 0 bases from V and 7 bases from J, with 17 bases between. CDR3 DNA sequence: TGTGCCAGCAGCTTGGCCCAGATAAGAGGGGGGGAGCAGTACTTC. Translated: CASSLAQIRGGEQYF.